This passage covers 10 T cell receptor beta chains from one sample sequenced in a study of cytomegalovirus exposure and HLA in healthy donors. Primers for the PCR totalled 60 Vbeta and 13 Jbeta. Produced via immunoSEQ multiplex PCR; TCRdb's table is partial and in-frame only. The sample carries about 160,000 clones, about 77% recorded once. Input material: PBMCs. Receptors were obtained from a woman in her forties or fifties in good health and CMV-seronegative.

This sequence joins TRBV6-1 and TRBJ1-1; TRBD1 aligns across 9 bases. This CDR3 has 12 residues. CDR1 MNHNS and CDR2 SASEGT come from the germline V gene. The V segment lost 2 bases and the J segment 13 bases; nucleotides outside the gene matches: 5. DNA of the CDR3: TGTGCCAGCAGTGAATTGGTGGACAGGGGTTTCTTT. This translates into CASSELVDRGFF.

V is TRBV5-6 and J is TRBJ1-2, with a weak D call TRBD1 (6 bases). The CDR3 runs to 13 residues. Trimming cost V 2 bases and J 6 bases, with 11 bases left between them. Germline V gene sequence: CDR1 SGHDT, CDR2 YYEEEE. CDR3 in DNA: TGTGCCAGCAGCTTCTTACAGGGCGATGGCTACACCTTC. Amino acids: CASSFLQGDGYTF.

This clone has more than one count but fewer than ten. The rearrangement links TRBV4-2 to TRBJ2-3; 12 nucleotides match TRBD2. The CDR3 totals 16 residues. Looked up from germline, CDR1 is LGHNA and CDR2 is YNFKEQ. J was trimmed by 2 bases and V by 5 bases; bases with no gene match: 5. CDR3 amino acids: CASSARLAGATDTQYF. The CDR3, as DNA: TGTGCCAGCAGCGCCCGACTAGCGGGAGCCACAGATACGCAGTATTTT.

There are a few counts of this clone. Here the CDR3 reads CAISEPRTGKYF. In DNA, the CDR3 is TGTGCCATCAGTGAGCCGAGGACAGGGAAGTACTTC. The J gene is TRBJ2-7, the V gene TRBV10-3; 8 bases are a match to TRBD1. The CDR3 length is 12 residues. V lost 2 bases, J lost 11 bases, and 5 bases stayed unmatched. The germline gives CDR1 ENHRY, CDR2 SYGVKD.

This chain links TRBV18 with TRBJ1-1, with D possibly matching TRBD1 (5 bases). The CDR3 is 15 residues long. Looked up from germline, CDR1 is KGHSH and CDR2 is LQKENI. Trimming cost V 0 bases and J 1 base, with 9 bases left between them. The CDR3 reads CASSPPDRKNTEAFF. CDR3 sequence (DNA): TGTGCCAGCTCACCACCCGACAGAAAGAACACTGAAGCTTTCTTT.

This chain uses TRBV7-9 with TRBJ1-1; TRBD1 matches 10 bases. This CDR3 region has 16 residues. Germline V CDR1 and CDR2: SEHNR, FQNEAQ (reference sequence). The ends lost 5 bases at V and 0 bases at J; junction bases unmatched: 6. CDR3 in DNA: TGTGCCAGCAGCCCTTGGACAGGGGGGATGAACACTGAAGCTTTCTTT. This codes for CASSPWTGGMNTEAFF.

The rearrangement uses TRBV1 and TRBJ2-2; TRBD1 reflects the table's D call only, with no check against the DNA. TRBV1 represents a pseudogene. The CDR3 consists of 18 residues. The CDR3 spells CTSSPTPWTGKNEGELFF. The CDR3 coding sequence is TGCACCAGCAGCCCGACGCCTTGGACAGGAAAAAACGAGGGGGAGCTGTTTTTT.

The gene calls are TRBV5-1 and TRBJ2-5, with D maybe TRBD2 (6 bases). Germline V gives CDR1 SGHRS, CDR2 YFSETQ. CDR3 length equals 14 residues. Trimming cost V 3 bases and J 5 bases, with 14 bases left between them. The CDR3 DNA reads TGCGCCAGCAGCTGGCAACTAGCTTCGGAGACCCAGTACTTC. Translating it yields CASSWQLASETQYF.

The rearrangement links TRBV19 to TRBJ1-5; 8 nucleotides align to TRBD1. This CDR3 region has 17 residues. CDR1 LNHDA and CDR2 SQIVND come from the germline V gene (reference sequence). V lost 6 bases and J lost 5; bases outside the gene matches: 15. The CDR3 bases are TGTGCCAGTAGCCCTCTCGGACAGGGTCGCTACTATCAGCCCCAGCATTTT. It encodes CASSPLGQGRYYQPQHF.

V is TRBV7-2 and J is TRBJ2-5, with D possibly matching TRBD1 (6 bases). Germline lookup yields CDR1 SGHTA and CDR2 FQGNSA. V lost 6 bases and J 5 bases, leaving 16 bases between the germline ends. This CDR3 has 14 amino acids. DNA for the CDR3: TGTGCCAGCAGTATAACAGGGATTGGGGAGACCCAGTACTTC. It is translated as CASSITGIGETQYF.